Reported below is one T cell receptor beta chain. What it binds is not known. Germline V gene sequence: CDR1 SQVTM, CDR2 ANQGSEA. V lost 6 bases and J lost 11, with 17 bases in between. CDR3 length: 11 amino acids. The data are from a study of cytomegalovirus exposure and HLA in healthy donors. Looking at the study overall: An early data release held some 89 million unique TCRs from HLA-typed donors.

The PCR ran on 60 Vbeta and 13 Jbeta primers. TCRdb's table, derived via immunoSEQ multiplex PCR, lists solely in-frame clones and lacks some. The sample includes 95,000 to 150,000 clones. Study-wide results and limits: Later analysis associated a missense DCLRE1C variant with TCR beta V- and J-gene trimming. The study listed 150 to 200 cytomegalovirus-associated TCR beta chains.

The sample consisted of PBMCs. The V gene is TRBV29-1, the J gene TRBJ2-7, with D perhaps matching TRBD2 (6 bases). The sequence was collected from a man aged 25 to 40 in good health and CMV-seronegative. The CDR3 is CSVMGTVVEYF. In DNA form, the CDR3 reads TGCAGCGTCATGGGGACTGTCGTAGAGTACTTC.